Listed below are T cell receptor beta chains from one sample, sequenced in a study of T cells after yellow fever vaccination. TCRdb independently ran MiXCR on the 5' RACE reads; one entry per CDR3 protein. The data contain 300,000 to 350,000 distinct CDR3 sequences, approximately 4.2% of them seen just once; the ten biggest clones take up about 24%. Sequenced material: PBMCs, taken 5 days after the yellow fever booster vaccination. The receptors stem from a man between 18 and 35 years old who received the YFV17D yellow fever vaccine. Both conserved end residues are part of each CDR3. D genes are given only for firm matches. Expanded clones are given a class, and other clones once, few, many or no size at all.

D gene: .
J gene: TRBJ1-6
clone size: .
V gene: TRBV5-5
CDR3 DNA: TGTGCCAGCAGCGGCAGGGGAAACTATAATTCACCCCTCCACTTT
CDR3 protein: CASSGRGNYNSPLHF

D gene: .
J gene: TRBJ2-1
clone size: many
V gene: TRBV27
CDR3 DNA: TGTGCCAGCAGTTTCACAGGGTCCTACAATGAGCAGTTCTTC
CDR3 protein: CASSFTGSYNEQFF

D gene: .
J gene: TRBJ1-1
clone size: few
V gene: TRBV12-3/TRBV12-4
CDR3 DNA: TGTGCCAGCAGTTTGGCAGGGAGTCCTGAAGCTTTCTTT
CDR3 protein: CASSLAGSPEAFF

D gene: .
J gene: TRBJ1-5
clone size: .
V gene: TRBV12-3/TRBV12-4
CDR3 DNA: TGTGCCAGCAGTTTCTTGTTCTTCGTGGGGGATCAGCCCCAGCATTTT
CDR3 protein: CASSFLFFVGDQPQHF

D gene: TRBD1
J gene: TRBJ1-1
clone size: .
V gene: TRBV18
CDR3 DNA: TGTGCCAGCTCACCACCGACAGGGAGGGAATTCTTT
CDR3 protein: CASSPPTGREFF

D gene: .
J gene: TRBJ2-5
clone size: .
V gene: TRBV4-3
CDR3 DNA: TGCGCCAGCAGCCAAGATCAGGCGGAGACCCAGTACTTC
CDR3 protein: CASSQDQAETQYF

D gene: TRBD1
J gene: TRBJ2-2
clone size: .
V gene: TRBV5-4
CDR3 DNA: TGTGCCAGCAGCTCCACACAGGGGTCCGGGGAGCTGTTTTTT
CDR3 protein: CASSSTQGSGELFF

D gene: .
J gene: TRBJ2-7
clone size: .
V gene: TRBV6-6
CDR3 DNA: TGTGCCAGCAGGCAGACTTCACAGGACCCATACGAGCAGTACTTC
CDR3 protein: CASRQTSQDPYEQYF

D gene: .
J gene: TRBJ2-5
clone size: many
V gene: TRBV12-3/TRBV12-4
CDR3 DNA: TGTGCCAGCAGTTCAGAAAAGGAAGAGACCCAGTACTTC
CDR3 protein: CASSSEKEETQYF

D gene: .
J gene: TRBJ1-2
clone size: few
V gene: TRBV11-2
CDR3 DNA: TGTGCCAGCAGCCCCCCGGGGACCTACTATGGCTACACCTTC
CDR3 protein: CASSPPGTYYGYTF

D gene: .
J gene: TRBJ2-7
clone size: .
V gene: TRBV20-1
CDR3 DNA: TGCAGTGCTAGAGATCACGCCAGCAGCTACGAGCAGTACTTC
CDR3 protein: CSARDHASSYEQYF